This TCR beta chain came from a study of blood T cell repertoires in COVID-19. In the study's own analysis: From reference gene primer amplification, estimates of nucleated cell counts were derived. Sequencing was performed with immunoSEQ multiplex PCR; in TCRdb, only in-frame clones are kept and a portion is missing. V and J calls and clone size are given by that table; D and trimming were obtained from the DNA. The data contain around 310,000 clones, 75% to 90% of them singletons. V lost 5 bases and J lost 9, with 7 bases in between. From germline, CDR1 is SGHTA and CDR2 FQGTGA. CDR3 length equals 11 residues. Individuals aged roughly 18 to 100 years were recruited from 24 US areas. Symptom resolution, clearance, or two negative PCRs marked the recovered donors of Cohort 3.

This chain joins TRBV7-3 and TRBJ2-2; no clear D. This sequence was found in a man aged 25 to 40 who had recovered from COVID-19. Sequenced input: PBMCs or T cells enriched from blood (not recorded which). CDR3 coding DNA: TGTGCCAGCAGCCCTGGCCGGGAGCTGTTTTTT. Encoded protein: CASSPGRELFF.